This TCR beta chain was retrieved from a study of T-cell reconstitution after alpha-beta-depleted transplantation in children. This CDR3 comprises 14 residues. In germline, CDR1 is SGHTA, CDR2 FQGNSA. The ends lost 4 bases at V and 6 bases at J; junction bases unmatched: 4. Unique molecular identifiers were used to barcode this TCRbeta library. TCRdb re-derived calls from the PCR reads in MiXCR, one entry per CDR3 protein. The sample has hundreds of thousands of distinct CDR3 sequences, approximately 10% seen once. Study-level points and caveats: After one year, T-cell counts and TCRbeta diversity mostly came from new T cells. Where some patients showed high TCRbeta diversity at day 60, it came from recipient T cells and thymic progenitors that had survived. Two months or so post-transplant, alpha-beta T cells reportedly derived from several hundred expanded graft clones.

The sample holds a few counts of this clonotype. The antigen is not known. The sample consisted of PBMCs, taken before TCRalphabeta/CD19-depleted stem cell transplant. V usage is TRBV7-2 and J usage is TRBJ2-4; 9 bases align to TRBD1. The sequence was collected from a child less than two years old with acute myeloid leukemia, due to receive a stem cell transplant. The CDR3 is CASSSRQGGNIQYF. In DNA, the CDR3 is TGTGCCAGCAGCTCTCGACAGGGGGGAAACATTCAGTACTTC.